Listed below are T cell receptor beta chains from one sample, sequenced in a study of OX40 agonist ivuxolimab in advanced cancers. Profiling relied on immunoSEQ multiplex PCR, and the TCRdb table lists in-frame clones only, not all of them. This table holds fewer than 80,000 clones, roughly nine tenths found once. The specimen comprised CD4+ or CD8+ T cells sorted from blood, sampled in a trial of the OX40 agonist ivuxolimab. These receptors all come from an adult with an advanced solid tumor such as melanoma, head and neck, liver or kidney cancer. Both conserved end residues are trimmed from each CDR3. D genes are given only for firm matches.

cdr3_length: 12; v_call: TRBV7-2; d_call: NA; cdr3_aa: ASSLAGSTGELF
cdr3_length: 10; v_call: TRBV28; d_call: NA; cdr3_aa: ASRTGVYEQY
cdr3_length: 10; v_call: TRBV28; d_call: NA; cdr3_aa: ASSLPGRGYT
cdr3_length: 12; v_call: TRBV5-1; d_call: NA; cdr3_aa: ASSLEWAAYEQY
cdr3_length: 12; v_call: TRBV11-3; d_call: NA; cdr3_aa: ASSLGGSYNEQF
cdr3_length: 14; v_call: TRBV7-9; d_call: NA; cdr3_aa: ASSRGAGARNTEAF
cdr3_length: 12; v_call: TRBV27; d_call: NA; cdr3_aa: ASSLDRGTGELF
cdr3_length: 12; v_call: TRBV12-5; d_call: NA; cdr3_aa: ASGLGRSSYEQY
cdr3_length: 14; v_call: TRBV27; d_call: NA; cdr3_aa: ASSLYRGATNTEAF
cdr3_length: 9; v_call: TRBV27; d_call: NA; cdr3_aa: ASESVGEQY
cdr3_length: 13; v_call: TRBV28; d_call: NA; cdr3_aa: ASSLFRGGIEKLF
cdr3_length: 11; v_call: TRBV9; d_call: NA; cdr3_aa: ASSVGEVDTQY
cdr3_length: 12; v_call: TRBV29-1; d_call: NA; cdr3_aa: SVEGGTTQETQY
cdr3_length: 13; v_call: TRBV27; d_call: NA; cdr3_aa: ASSLWAGGTYEQY
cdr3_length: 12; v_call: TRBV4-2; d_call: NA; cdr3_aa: ASSQAATGGGYT
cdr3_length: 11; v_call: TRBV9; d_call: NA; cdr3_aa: ASSVGEAGELF
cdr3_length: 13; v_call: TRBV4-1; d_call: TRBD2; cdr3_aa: ASSQMGTREETQY
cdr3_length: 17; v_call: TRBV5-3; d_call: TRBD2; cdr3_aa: ARNYPWQGRTSGIFEQY
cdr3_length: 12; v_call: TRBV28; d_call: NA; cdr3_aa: ASSLGSITTEAF
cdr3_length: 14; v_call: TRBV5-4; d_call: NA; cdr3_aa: ASSFFPQTNNEKLF
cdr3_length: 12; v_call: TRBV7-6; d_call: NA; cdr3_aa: ASSLGTAYSPLH
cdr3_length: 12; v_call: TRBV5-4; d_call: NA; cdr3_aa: ASSLVRNTGELF
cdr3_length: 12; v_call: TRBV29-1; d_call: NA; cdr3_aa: SVDGGGLVRKAF
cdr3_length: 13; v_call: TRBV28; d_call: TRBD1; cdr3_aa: ASSSGQGAVYEQY
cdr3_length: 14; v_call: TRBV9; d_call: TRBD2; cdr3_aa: ASSPLGTSGLDEQF
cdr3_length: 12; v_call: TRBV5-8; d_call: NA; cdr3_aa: ASSLLGLSYEQY
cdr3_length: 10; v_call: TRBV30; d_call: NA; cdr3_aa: AWSVPTSSSS
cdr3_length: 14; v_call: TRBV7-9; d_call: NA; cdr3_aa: ASSPASGGLYNEQF
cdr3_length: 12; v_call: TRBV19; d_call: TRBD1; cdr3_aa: ASSIETRGEKLF
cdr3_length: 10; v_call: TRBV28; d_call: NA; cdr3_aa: ASSLLAETQY
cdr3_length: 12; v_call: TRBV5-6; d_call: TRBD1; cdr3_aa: ASSGGQRNEKLF
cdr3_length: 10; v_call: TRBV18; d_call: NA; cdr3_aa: ASSPPERVAF
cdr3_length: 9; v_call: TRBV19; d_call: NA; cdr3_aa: ASSIDHEQY
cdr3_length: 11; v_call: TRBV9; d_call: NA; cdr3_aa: ASSVLSGNTIY
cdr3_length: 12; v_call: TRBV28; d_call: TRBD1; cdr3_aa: ASSLPPGQGAAF
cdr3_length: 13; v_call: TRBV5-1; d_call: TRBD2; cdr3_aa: ASSLLAGGYNEQF
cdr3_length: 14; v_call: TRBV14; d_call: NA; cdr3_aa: ASSPEVGLSTDTQY
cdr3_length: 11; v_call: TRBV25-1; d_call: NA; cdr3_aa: ASSPGRGETQY
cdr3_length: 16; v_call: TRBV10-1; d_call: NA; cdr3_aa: ASRPRGPVGSGANVLT
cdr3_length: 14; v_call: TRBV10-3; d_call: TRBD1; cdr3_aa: AISQGQGEATGELF
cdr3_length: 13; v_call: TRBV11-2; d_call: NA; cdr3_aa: ASSPRGGANYGYT
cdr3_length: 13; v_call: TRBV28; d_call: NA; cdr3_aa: ASSLPRVNTGELF
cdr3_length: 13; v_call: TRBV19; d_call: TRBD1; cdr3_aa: ASASGTGYNQPQH
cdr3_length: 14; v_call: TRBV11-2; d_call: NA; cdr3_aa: ASSLGLRASTYEQY
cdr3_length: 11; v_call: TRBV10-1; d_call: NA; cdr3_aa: ASSRTVNHEQF
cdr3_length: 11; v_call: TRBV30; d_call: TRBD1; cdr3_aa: AWSGQGALGYT
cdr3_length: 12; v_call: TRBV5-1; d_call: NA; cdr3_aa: ASSAGDYTGELF
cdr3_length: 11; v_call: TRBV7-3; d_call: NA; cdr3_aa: ASSLGGQATQY
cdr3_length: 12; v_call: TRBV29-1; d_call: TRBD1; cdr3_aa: SARQGAGTGELF
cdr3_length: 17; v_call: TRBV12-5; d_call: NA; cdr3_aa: ASGLGRDTVAILANVLT
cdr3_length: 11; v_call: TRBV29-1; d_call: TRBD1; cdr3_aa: SVGTGGPYGYT
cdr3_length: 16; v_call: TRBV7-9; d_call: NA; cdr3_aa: ASSADKGGGALYNEQF
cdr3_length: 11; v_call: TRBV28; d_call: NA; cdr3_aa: ASTKGGTYGYT
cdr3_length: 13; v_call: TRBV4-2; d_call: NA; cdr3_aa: ASSQDPFRGDGYT
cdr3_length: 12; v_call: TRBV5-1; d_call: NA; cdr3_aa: ASSGENAGDTQY
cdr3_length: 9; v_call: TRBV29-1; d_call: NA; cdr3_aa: SGSWGTEAF
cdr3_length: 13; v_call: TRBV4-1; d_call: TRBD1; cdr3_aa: ASSQGDRTPYEQY
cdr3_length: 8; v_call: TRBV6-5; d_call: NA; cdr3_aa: ATYSYGYT
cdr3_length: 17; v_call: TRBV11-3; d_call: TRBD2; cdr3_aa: ASSFTEGLAGTLQETQY
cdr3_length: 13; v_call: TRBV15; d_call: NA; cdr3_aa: ATSRPDRADYGYT